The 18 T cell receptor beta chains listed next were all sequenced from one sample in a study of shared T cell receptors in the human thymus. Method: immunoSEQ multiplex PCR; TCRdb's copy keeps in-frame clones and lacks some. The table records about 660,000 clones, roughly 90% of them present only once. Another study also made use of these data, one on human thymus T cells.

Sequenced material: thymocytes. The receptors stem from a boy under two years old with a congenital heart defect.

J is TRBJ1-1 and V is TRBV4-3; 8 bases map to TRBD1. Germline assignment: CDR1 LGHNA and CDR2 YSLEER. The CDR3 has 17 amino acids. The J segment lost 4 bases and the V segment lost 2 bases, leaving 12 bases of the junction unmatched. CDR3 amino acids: CASSQPGRGREGTEAFF. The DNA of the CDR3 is TGCGCCAGCAGCCAACCCGGCAGGGGGCGCGAGGGCACTGAAGCTTTCTTT.

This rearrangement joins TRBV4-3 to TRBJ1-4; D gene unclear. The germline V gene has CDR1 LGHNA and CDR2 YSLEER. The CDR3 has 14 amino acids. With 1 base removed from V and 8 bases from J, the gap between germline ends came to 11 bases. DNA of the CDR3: TGCGCCAGCAGCCAAGGAATCTCGGGGGAAAAACTGTTTTTT. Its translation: CASSQGISGEKLFF.

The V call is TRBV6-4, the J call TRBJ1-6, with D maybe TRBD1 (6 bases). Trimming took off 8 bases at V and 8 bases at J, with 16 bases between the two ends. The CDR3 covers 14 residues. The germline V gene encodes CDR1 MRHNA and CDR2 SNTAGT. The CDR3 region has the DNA TGTGCCAGCTCGGGGGGGGCCAGGGATTCACCCCTCCACTTT. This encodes CASSGGARDSPLHF.

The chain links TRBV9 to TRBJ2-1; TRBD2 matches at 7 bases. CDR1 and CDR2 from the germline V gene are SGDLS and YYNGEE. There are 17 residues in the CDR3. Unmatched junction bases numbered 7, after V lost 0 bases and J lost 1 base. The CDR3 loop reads CASSVGGGSHSYNEQFF. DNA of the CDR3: TGTGCCAGCAGCGTAGGGGGGGGGAGCCATTCCTACAATGAGCAGTTCTTC.

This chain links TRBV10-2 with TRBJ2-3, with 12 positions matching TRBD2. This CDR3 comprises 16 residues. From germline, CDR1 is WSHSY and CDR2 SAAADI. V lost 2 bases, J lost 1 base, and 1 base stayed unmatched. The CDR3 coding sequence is TGCGCCAGCAGTGAGAGACTAGCGGGAGGCACAGATACGCAGTATTTT. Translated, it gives CASSERLAGGTDTQYF.

The CDR3 region has the DNA TGTGCCAGCAGCCGGGGTCCGGGACAGAGAATTGAAGCTTTCTTT. This encodes CASSRGPGQRIEAFF. The genes are TRBV7-3 and TRBJ1-1; 7 bases match TRBD1. The CDR3 extends over 15 amino acids. The germline V gene has CDR1 SGHTA and CDR2 FQGTGA. J lost 7 bases, V lost 5 bases, and 13 bases had no gene match. Combining the CDR3 with reference TRBV7-3 and TRBJ1-1 gives the whole variable domain GAGVSQTPSNKVTEKGKYVELRCDPISGHTALYWYRQSLGQGPEFLIYFQGTGAADDSGLPNDRFFAVRPEGSVSTLKIQRTERGDSAVYLCASSRGPGQRIEAFFGQGTRLTVV.

CDR3 DNA: TGTGCCAGCAGCCGACCATGGCGGGATCAAGAGACCCAGTACTTC. Protein product: CASSRPWRDQETQYF. This sequence joins TRBV7-2 and TRBJ2-5; weak D call: TRBD2 (6 bases). This CDR3 contains 15 residues. Germline V gene lookup returns CDR1 SGHTA and CDR2 FQGNSA. Trimming left V 5 bases short and J 2 bases short, with 15 bases between.

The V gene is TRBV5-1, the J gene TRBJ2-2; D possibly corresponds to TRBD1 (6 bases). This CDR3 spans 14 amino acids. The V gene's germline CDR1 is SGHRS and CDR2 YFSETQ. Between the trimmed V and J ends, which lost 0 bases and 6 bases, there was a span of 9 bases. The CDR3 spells CASSLAGQPGELFF. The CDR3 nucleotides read TGCGCCAGCAGCTTGGCCGGACAGCCCGGGGAGCTGTTTTTT.

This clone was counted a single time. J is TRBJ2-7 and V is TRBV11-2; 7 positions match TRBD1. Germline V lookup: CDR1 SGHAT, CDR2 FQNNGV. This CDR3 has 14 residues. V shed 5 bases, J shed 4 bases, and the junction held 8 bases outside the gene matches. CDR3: CASSSRDRQYEQYF. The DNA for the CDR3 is TGTGCCAGCAGCAGCCGGGACAGACAATACGAGCAGTACTTC.

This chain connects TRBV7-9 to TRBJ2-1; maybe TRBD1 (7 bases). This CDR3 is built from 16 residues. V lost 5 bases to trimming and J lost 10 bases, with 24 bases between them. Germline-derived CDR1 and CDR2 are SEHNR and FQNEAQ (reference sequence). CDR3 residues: CASSPPRQGGFREQFF. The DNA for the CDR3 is TGTGCCAGCAGCCCGCCCCGACAGGGAGGATTCCGAGAGCAGTTCTTC.

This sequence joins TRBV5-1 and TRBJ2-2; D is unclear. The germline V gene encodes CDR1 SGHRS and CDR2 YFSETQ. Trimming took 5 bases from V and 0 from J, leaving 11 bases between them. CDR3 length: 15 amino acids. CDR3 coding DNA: TGCGCCAGCAGTTTCGAAACTCCGAACACCGGGGAGCTGTTTTTT. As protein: CASSFETPNTGELFF.

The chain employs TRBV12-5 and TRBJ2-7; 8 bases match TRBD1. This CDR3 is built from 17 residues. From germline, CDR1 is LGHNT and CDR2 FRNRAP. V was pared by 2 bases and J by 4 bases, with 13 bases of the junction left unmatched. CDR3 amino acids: CASGLSFGQGAPYEQYF. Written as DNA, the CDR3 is TGTGCTAGTGGTTTGTCGTTCGGACAGGGTGCTCCGTACGAGCAGTACTTC.

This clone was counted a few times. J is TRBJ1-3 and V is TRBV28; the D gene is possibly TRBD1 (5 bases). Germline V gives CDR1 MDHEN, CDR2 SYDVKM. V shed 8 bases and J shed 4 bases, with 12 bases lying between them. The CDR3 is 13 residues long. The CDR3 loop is CASGGRFGNTIYF. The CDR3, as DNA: TGTGCCAGCGGGGGGAGATTCGGAAACACCATATATTTT.

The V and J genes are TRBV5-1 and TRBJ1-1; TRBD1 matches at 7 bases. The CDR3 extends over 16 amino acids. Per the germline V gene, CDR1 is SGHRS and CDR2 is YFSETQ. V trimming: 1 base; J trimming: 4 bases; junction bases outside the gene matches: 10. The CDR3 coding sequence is TGCGCCAGCAGCTTGAATCCCGCAGGGACAGTCACTGAAGCTTTCTTT. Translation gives CASSLNPAGTVTEAFF.

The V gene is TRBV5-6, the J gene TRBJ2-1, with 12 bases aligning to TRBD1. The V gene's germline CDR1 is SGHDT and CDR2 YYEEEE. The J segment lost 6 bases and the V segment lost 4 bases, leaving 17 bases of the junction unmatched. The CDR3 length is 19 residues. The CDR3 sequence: CASSGGPGTGGKKSNEQFF. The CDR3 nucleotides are TGTGCCAGCAGCGGGGGGCCCGGGACAGGGGGCAAGAAAAGCAATGAGCAGTTCTTC.

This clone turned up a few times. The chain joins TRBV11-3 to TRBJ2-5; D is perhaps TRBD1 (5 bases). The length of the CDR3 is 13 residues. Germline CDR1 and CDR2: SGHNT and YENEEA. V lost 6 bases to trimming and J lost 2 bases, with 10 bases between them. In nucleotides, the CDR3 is TGTGCCAGCAGGAGCAGGGATCAAGAGACCCAGTACTTC. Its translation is CASRSRDQETQYF.

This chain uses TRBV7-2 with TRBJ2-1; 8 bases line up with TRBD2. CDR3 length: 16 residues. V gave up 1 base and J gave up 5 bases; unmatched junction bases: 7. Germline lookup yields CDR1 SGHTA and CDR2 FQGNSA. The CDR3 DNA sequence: TGTGCCAGCAGCTTAGAGCGGGGACTAGTCCACAATGAGCAGTTCTTC. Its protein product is CASSLERGLVHNEQFF.

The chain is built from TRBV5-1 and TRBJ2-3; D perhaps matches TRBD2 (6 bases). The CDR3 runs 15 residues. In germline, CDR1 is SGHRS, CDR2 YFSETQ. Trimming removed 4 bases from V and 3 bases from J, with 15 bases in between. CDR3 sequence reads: CASSTTPGGTDTQYF. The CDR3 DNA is TGCGCCAGCAGCACGACCCCCGGGGGTACAGATACGCAGTATTTT.